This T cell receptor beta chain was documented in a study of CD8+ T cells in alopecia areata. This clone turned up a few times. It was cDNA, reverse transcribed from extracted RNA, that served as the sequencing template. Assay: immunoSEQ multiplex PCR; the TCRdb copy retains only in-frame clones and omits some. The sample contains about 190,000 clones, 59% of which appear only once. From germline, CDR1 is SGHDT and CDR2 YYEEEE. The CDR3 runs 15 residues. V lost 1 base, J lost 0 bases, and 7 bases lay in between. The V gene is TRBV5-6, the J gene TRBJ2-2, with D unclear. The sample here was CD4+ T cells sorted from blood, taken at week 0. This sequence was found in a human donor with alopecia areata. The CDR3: CASSLPRPNTGELFF. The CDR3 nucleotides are TGTGCCAGCAGCTTGCCCAGGCCGAACACCGGGGAGCTGTTTTTT.